The 19 T cell receptor beta chains below all came from one sample that was sequenced in a study of PD-1 blockade in mismatch repair-deficient tumors (dated 2017 in TCRdb). Receptors were amplified or captured by the immunoSEQ multiplex PCR assay. Drawn from immuneACCESS, this table holds only the in-frame rearrangements with V and J called that TCRdb kept. Clones are partly lost; checked studies trace under half to an unresolved V gene and leave the rest unexplained. A total of just under 65,000 clones appear in this sample, 88% of them only once. Roughly 13% of the sample rests with the top ten. Source: peripheral blood, taken 52 weeks after starting pembrolizumab. These receptors came from an adult with mismatch repair-deficient cancer.

Only one count was recorded for this clone. This chain joins TRBV6-1 and TRBJ2-4, with a weak D call TRBD1 (6 bases). The germline gives CDR1 MNHNS, CDR2 SASEGT. Trimming cost V 4 bases and J 4 bases, with 17 bases left between them. The CDR3 is 16 amino acids. The CDR3 reads CASSVSRQGIKNIQYF. The CDR3 coding sequence is TGTGCCAGCAGTGTAAGTAGGCAGGGGATTAAAAACATTCAGTACTTC.

This clone was found a few times. The chain carries TRBV4-1 and TRBJ1-5, with 7 bases matching TRBD1. Losses at the gene ends were 3 bases for V and 4 bases for J; bases not matched to a gene: 9. The length of the CDR3 is 16 residues. Per germline, CDR1 MGHRA and CDR2 YSYEKL. CDR3 region: CASSHGRQGGNQPQHF. CDR3 nucleotide sequence: TGCGCCAGCAGCCACGGACGACAGGGAGGGAATCAGCCCCAGCATTTT.

This clone came up once. The chain combines TRBV13 with TRBJ2-1, with 8 bases aligning to TRBD1. Trimming at V came to 5 bases and at J to 4 bases, leaving 4 bases not matched to a gene. This CDR3 has 14 amino acids. Germline V lookup: CDR1 PRHDT, CDR2 FYEKMQ (reference sequence). The CDR3 reads CASSRQGMYNEQFF. Written as DNA, the CDR3 is TGTGCCAGCAGCCGACAGGGGATGTACAATGAGCAGTTCTTC.

The CDR3 loop reads CATSDRGGEETQYF. CDR3 nucleotide sequence: TGTGCCACCTCGGACAGGGGGGGCGAGGAGACCCAGTACTTC. The chain has TRBV27 and TRBJ2-5; 10 bases agree with TRBD1. Germline trimming cut 10 bases from V and 5 bases from J; bases unmatched to any gene: 10. The V gene's germline CDR1 is MNHEY and CDR2 SMNVEV (reference sequence). The CDR3 contains 14 residues.

In DNA, the CDR3 is TGCGCCAGCAGCCAAGGAAGCGGGGGGGCCCGAGAGACCCAGTACTTC. Translation gives CASSQGSGGARETQYF. The V gene is TRBV4-1, the J gene TRBJ2-5, with 10 positions matching TRBD2. Germline loops: CDR1 MGHRA, CDR2 YSYEKL. Unmatched junction bases numbered 6, after V lost 1 base and J lost 4 bases. The CDR3 length is 16 residues.

The rearrangement joins TRBV29-1 to TRBJ1-2; 8 nucleotides match TRBD1. Germline V lookup: CDR1 SQVTM, CDR2 ANQGSEA. The CDR3 sequence is 16 residues long. V lost 0 bases and J lost 3; bases outside the gene matches: 9. This CDR3 reads CSVEDPPRGQYYGYTF. CDR3 coding DNA: TGCAGCGTTGAAGATCCGCCCAGGGGGCAATACTATGGCTACACCTTC.

The gene calls are TRBV4-1 and TRBJ2-5; tentative D call: TRBD2 (7 bases). The CDR3 length is 15 residues. Per germline, CDR1 MGHRA and CDR2 YSYEKL. With 4 bases removed from V and 0 bases from J, the gap between germline ends came to 12 bases. CDR3 in amino acids: CASSPSGGDQETQYF. The CDR3 DNA is TGCGCCAGCAGCCCGTCGGGGGGCGACCAAGAGACCCAGTACTTC.

V gene TRBV10-2 combines with J gene TRBJ1-2; D unclear. This CDR3 region has 13 residues. Germline CDR1 WSHSY, CDR2 SAAADI. Trimming took off 4 bases at V and 3 bases at J, with 9 bases between the two ends. DNA of the CDR3: TGCGCCAGCAGTGTCAACAGAGACTATGGCTACACCTTC. Translation gives CASSVNRDYGYTF.

The chain carries TRBV7-4 and TRBJ2-2; 13 bases fit TRBD2. V shed 8 bases and J 3 bases; nucleotides not matched to a gene: 12. Germline V gives CDR1 SGHVT, CDR2 SQSDAQ. The CDR3 sequence is 18 residues long. This CDR3 is CASQVTSGRLGDTGELFF. In DNA form, the CDR3 reads TGTGCCAGCCAAGTGACTAGCGGGAGGTTAGGGGACACCGGGGAGCTGTTTTTT.

This chain uses TRBV27 with TRBJ2-3; TRBD2 matches 7 bases. In germline, CDR1 is MNHEY, CDR2 SMNVEV (reference sequence). The CDR3 spans 15 residues. J was trimmed by 3 bases and V by 5 bases; bases with no gene match: 8. The CDR3 is CASSLRLSGTDTQYF. DNA for the CDR3: TGTGCCAGCAGTCTAAGACTTAGCGGGACAGATACGCAGTATTTT.

V is TRBV5-1 and J is TRBJ2-7; 7 bases are a match to TRBD2. The V gene end was trimmed by 5 bases and the J gene end by 3 bases; junction bases not matched to a gene: 11. CDR1 is SGHRS, CDR2 YFSETQ, per germline. This CDR3 has 15 residues. CDR3 residues: CASRFKAGVDYEQYF. Written as DNA, the CDR3 is TGCGCCAGCAGGTTTAAGGCGGGAGTCGACTACGAGCAGTACTTC.

The chain employs TRBV28 and TRBJ2-1, with D perhaps TRBD1 (6 bases). Deletions cut 6 bases from V and 5 bases from J, with 32 bases between. The CDR3 has 20 amino acids. From germline, CDR1 is MDHEN and CDR2 SYDVKM. CDR3 coding DNA: TGTGCCAGCAGCCGTTTATTTCCCGCGGCCAGGCAGGGACACCACAATGAGCAGTTCTTC. Amino acids: CASSRLFPAARQGHHNEQFF.

J is TRBJ2-6 and V is TRBV4-1; 7 nucleotides agree with TRBD1. Germline CDR1 MGHRA, CDR2 YSYEKL. V trimming: 6 bases; J trimming: 0 bases; junction bases outside the gene matches: 11. This CDR3 comprises 18 residues. This CDR3 reads CASSEEGTDTSGANVLTF. CDR3 coding DNA: TGCGCCAGCAGTGAAGAAGGGACAGATACCTCTGGGGCCAACGTCCTGACTTTC.

The V and J genes are TRBV30 and TRBJ2-7; possibly TRBD2 for D (5 bases). The germline CDR1 and CDR2 sequences are GTSNPN and SVGIG (reference sequence). The V and J ends lost 3 bases and 1 base respectively, with 10 bases between them. This CDR3 comprises 13 residues. CDR3 in amino acids: CAWRPGTSYEQYF. CDR3 nucleotide sequence: TGTGCCTGGAGACCGGGAACATCCTACGAGCAGTACTTC.

V is TRBV11-2 and J is TRBJ1-1; no definite D call. Germline CDR1 reads SGHAT; CDR2 reads FQNNGV. Deletions cut 1 base from V and 5 bases from J, with 11 bases between. This CDR3 is 14 amino acids long. CDR3 protein: CASSLGRGGTEAFF. Here the CDR3 DNA reads TGTGCCAGCAGCTTAGGCCGGGGAGGGACTGAAGCTTTCTTT. The full variable domain, rest sourced from reference TRBV11-2 and TRBJ1-1, is EAGVAQSPRYKIIEKRQSVAFWCNPISGHATLYWYQQILGQGPKLLIQFQNNGVVDDSQLPKDRFSAERLKGVDSTLKIQPAKLEDSAVYLCASSLGRGGTEAFFGQGTRLTVV.

The rearrangement uses TRBV10-3 and TRBJ2-7; tentatively, D is TRBD1 (5 bases). The CDR3 runs 14 residues. Per the germline V gene, CDR1 is ENHRY and CDR2 is SYGVKD. V dropped 4 bases and J dropped 6 bases, with 16 bases sitting between them. CDR3 residues: CAISGGRDSSEQYF. The CDR3 DNA reads as TGTGCCATCAGTGGAGGCCGCGACAGTAGCGAGCAGTACTTC.

The chain employs TRBV10-3 and TRBJ2-5; D gene uncertain. The J call may be wrong; the DNA end is better matched by TRBJ2-7. Germline-derived CDR1 and CDR2 are ENHRY and SYGVKD. There are 11 residues in the CDR3. In DNA form, the CDR3 reads TGTGCCATCAGTGAGAACCACGAGCAGTACTTC. This sequence encodes CAISENHEQYF.

The chain carries TRBV13 and TRBJ2-7, with 14 positions matching TRBD2. This CDR3 region has 15 residues. The J segment lost 7 bases and the V segment lost 4 bases, leaving 6 bases of the junction unmatched. Germline CDR1 PRHDT, CDR2 FYEKMQ (reference sequence). CDR3 DNA: TGTGCCAGCAGCTCAAGACTAGCGGGAGGGACTGAGCAGTACTTC. The encoded protein is CASSSRLAGGTEQYF.

The rearrangement links TRBV10-3 to TRBJ2-7, with D maybe TRBD1 (6 bases). From germline, CDR1 is ENHRY and CDR2 SYGVKD. V was trimmed by 2 bases and J by 1 base, leaving 12 bases between them. CDR3 length: 15 residues. The CDR3 loop reads CAISEDRRTSYEQYF. The CDR3, as DNA: TGTGCCATCAGTGAGGACAGGCGGACATCCTACGAGCAGTACTTC.